The subject of this entry is one T cell receptor (beta chain). Its target is unknown. At one of its ends the junction is not consistent with the germline gene, which may arise from a read error. Per the germline V gene, CDR1 is LGHNT and CDR2 is FRNRAP. This CDR3 is 14 amino acids long. The data belong to a study of persistence of HIV-infected CD4 T cells. Points from the study as a whole: TCR analyses could not target the rare provirus-carrying CMV-responding cells. Degenerate expanded CDR3beta sequences were enriched among CMV- and Gag-responding cells.

This nonspecific control used anti-CD3/anti-CD28 bead stimulation of CD4+ T cells. Sorting selected CD4+ T cells upregulating both CD40 ligand and CD69. Donors had CD4+ T cell counts above 400 cells/uL and were CMV-seropositive. PBMCs were depleted of CD8+ T cells before stimulation. This was the immunoSEQ version 4 assay in survey mode. Here immunoSEQ multiplex PCR was the method, and the copy in TCRdb shows in-frame clones only, minus some. The sample contains 40,000 or so clones, about 85% of which appear only once. This receptor was obtained from an adult woman with HIV who was CMV-seropositive. The chain is built from TRBV12-5 and TRBJ2-1; TRBD2 agrees at 11 bases. This sample comprised CD4+ T cells sorted from PBMCs after roughly 18-hour stimulation, obtained from a patient who received antiretroviral therapy. Here the CDR3 DNA reads TGTGTTAGTTGTACTAGCGGGGGTTACAATGAGCAGTTCTTC. Amino acid sequence: CVSCTSGGYNEQFF.